The 8 T cell receptor beta chains presented below share a single source sample, sequenced in a study of Japanese encephalitis immunity and Zika vaccine responses. TCRdb ran MiXCR on the 5' RACE reads and lists one entry per CDR3 protein. The table has 450 to 550 distinct CDR3 sequences, 6.9% seen once; the top ten hold about 20%. For less than seven days, PBMCs labeled with CFSE were cultured with peptide pools at approximately 0.95 ug/mL each. The sort collected unfixed, live, CD56-CD19-CD16-CD3+CD4+ CFSE-low proliferating CD4 T cells. The specimen comprised antigen-activated CD4+ T cells from blood, cultured, sampled during a Zika inactivated vaccine study. These receptor sequences come from an adult woman who received an inactivated Zika virus vaccine.

By frequency in the sample, this clonotype is large (0.1 to 1%). This chain links TRBV10-3 with TRBJ2-1; a weak D match, TRBD1 (5 bases). CDR3 length: 13 amino acids. Germline CDR1 reads ENHRY; CDR2 reads SYGVKD. V gave up 1 base and J gave up 12 bases, with 13 bases separating them. The CDR3 here is CAISEWGYTGQFF. The DNA of the CDR3 is TGTGCCATCAGTGAGTGGGGCTACACGGGGCAGTTCTTC.

A few counts support this clonotype. V is TRBV6-5 and J is TRBJ2-5, with 10 positions matching TRBD1. V lost 9 bases to trimming and J lost 4 bases; unmatched junction nucleotides: 14. The CDR3 runs to 16 residues. Per germline, CDR1 MNHEY and CDR2 SVGAGI. The CDR3 nucleotides read TGTGCCAGTACTCACCGACTAGGGACAGGGGTAGAGACCCAGTACTTC. Protein: CASTHRLGTGVETQYF.

This clonotype is termed medium-sized (0.01 to 0.1%). J is TRBJ2-5 and V is TRBV20-1; TRBD2 matches 9 bases. V lost 2 bases to trimming and J lost 5 bases; unmatched junction nucleotides: 12. The CDR3 is 16 amino acids. Germline V lookup: CDR1 DFQATT, CDR2 SNEGSKA (reference sequence). The CDR3 protein is CSARPAQAGGAETQYF. The CDR3 nucleotides are TGCAGTGCTAGACCCGCTCAGGCGGGAGGGGCCGAGACCCAGTACTTC.

Many counts were recorded for this clonotype. The gene calls are TRBV29-1 and TRBJ2-7; 9 bases match TRBD1. The CDR3 is 13 residues long. Germline CDR1 reads SQVTM; CDR2 reads ANQGSEA. Unmatched junction bases numbered 8, after V lost 5 bases and J lost 6 bases. CDR3 bases: TGCAGCGTTTCGGACAGGGGATTAGGCGAGCAGTACTTC. Protein: CSVSDRGLGEQYF.

This clonotype is termed medium-sized. The J gene is TRBJ2-3, the V gene TRBV12-3 or TRBV12-4, with a possible D match to TRBD2 (6 bases). The V end was cut by 3 bases, the J end by 2 bases, with 9 bases between. The CDR3 totals 14 residues. The CDR3 DNA sequence: TGTGCCAGCAGTTTTAGCGGCACCACAGATACGCAGTATTTT. Its protein product is CASSFSGTTDTQYF.

By frequency in the sample, this clonotype is medium-sized. The chain uses TRBV11-1 and TRBJ2-3; 7 bases align to TRBD2. Losses at the gene ends were 1 base for V and 1 base for J; bases not matched to a gene: 8. Germline assignment: CDR1 SGHAT and CDR2 FQDESV (reference sequence). The CDR3 is 17 amino acids. The CDR3 protein is CASSLGPIAGGTDTQYF. The CDR3, as DNA: TGTGCCAGCAGCTTAGGGCCTATAGCGGGCGGCACAGATACGCAGTATTTT.

In this sample, this clonotype is large (0.1 to 1%). The chain employs TRBV12-3 or TRBV12-4 and TRBJ2-7, with a tentative D call TRBD1 (5 bases). There are 12 residues in the CDR3. Between the trimmed V and J ends, which lost 2 bases and 9 bases, there was a span of 11 bases. The CDR3 region is CASSLLGQGQYF. The CDR3 DNA is TGTGCCAGCAGTTTATTAGGGCAGGGGCAGTACTTC.

Judged by abundance, this clonotype is medium-sized. J is TRBJ2-1 and V is TRBV20-1; 8 bases agree with TRBD1. V was pared by 3 bases and J by 6 bases, with 7 bases of the junction left unmatched. The germline V gene has CDR1 DFQATT and CDR2 SNEGSKA (reference sequence). The CDR3 runs 14 residues. The CDR3 DNA reads as TGCAGTGCTAGTGGACAGGGTTTACGCAATGAGCAGTTCTTC. Translating it yields CSASGQGLRNEQFF.